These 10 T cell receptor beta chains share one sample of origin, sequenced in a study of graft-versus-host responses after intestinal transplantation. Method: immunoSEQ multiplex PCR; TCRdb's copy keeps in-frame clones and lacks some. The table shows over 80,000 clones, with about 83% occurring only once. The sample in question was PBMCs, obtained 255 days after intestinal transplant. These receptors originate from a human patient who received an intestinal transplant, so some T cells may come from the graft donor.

The DNA of the CDR3 is TGTGCCAGCAGCGGACAGGGATCGGCCACAGATACGCAGTATTTT. Amino acid sequence: CASSGQGSATDTQYF. The rearrangement links TRBV11-2 to TRBJ2-3; 8 bases fit TRBD1. Unmatched junction bases numbered 6, after V lost 5 bases and J lost 2 bases. Germline CDR1 SGHAT, CDR2 FQNNGV. This CDR3 contains 15 residues.

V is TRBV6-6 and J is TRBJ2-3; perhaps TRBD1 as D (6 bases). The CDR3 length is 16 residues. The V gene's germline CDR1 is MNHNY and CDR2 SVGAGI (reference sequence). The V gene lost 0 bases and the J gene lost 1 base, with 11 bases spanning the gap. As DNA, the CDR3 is TGTGCCAGCAGTTACTCGGGGGCAGGGGGCACAGATACGCAGTATTTT. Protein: CASSYSGAGGTDTQYF.

CDR3 in amino acids: CASSSLAGGETQYF. The CDR3 DNA follows: TGTGCCAGCAGTTCACTAGCGGGGGGTGAGACCCAGTACTTC. This chain uses TRBV27 with TRBJ2-5; 12 bases agree with TRBD2. Unmatched junction bases numbered 2, after V lost 4 bases and J lost 5 bases. Germline assignment: CDR1 MNHEY and CDR2 SMNVEV (reference sequence). The CDR3 sequence is 14 residues long.

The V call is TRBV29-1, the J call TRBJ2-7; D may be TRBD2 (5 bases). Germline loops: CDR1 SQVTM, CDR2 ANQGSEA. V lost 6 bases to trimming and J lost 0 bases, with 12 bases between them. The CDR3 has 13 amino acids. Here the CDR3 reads CSVLGLHSYEQYF. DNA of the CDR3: TGCAGCGTACTCGGACTTCACTCCTACGAGCAGTACTTC.

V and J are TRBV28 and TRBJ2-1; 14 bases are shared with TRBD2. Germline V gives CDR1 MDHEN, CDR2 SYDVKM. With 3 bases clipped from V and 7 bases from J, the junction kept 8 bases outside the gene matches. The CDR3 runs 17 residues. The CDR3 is CASSFPGLAGAGNEQFF. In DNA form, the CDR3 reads TGTGCCAGCAGTTTTCCGGGACTAGCGGGAGCGGGTAATGAGCAGTTCTTC.

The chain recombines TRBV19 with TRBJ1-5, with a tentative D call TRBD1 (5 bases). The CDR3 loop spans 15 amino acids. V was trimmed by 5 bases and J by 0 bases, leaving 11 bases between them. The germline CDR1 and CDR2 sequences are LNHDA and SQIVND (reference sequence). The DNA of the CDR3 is TGTGCCAGTAGTGACAGTCTGTATAGCAATCAGCCCCAGCATTTT. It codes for CASSDSLYSNQPQHF. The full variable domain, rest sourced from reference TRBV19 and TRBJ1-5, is DGGITQSPKYLFRKEGQNVTLSCEQNLNHDAMYWYRQDPGQGLRLIYYSQIVNDFQKGDIAEGYSVSREKKESFPLTVTSAQKNPTAFYLCASSDSLYSNQPQHFGDGTRLSIL.

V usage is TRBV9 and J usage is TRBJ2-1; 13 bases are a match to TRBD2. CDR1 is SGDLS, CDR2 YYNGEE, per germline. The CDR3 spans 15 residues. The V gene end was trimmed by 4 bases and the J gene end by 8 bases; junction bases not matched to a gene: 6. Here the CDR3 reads CASSPGLAGVYEQFF. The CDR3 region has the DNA TGTGCCAGCAGCCCCGGACTAGCGGGAGTGTATGAGCAGTTCTTC. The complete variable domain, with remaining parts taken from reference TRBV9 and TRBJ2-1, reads DSGVTQTPKHLITATGQRVTLRCSPRSGDLSVYWYQQSLDQGLQFLIQYYNGEERAKGNILERFSAQQFPDLHSELNLSSLELGDSALYFCASSPGLAGVYEQFFGPGTRLTVL.

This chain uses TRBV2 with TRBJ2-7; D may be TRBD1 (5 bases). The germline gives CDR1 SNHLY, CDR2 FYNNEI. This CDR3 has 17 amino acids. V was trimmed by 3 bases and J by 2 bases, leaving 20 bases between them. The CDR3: CASSETSQGDPPYEQYF. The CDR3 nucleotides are TGTGCCAGCAGTGAGACGAGCCAGGGCGATCCCCCCTACGAGCAGTACTTC.

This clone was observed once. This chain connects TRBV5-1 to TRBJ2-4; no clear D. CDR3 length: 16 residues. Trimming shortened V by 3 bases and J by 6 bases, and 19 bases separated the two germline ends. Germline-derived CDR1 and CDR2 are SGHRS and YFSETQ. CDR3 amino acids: CASSSGPISGANIQYF. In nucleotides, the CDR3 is TGCGCCAGCAGCTCAGGACCAATATCCGGTGCAAACATTCAGTACTTC.

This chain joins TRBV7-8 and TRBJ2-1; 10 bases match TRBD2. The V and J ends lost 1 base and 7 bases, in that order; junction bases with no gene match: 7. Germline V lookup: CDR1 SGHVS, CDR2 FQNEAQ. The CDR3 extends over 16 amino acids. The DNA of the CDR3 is TGTGCCAGCAGCTTAGTAGCGGGAGGAGAGAGTAATGAGCAGTTCTTC. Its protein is CASSLVAGGESNEQFF.